This entry lists 29 T cell receptor beta chains sequenced from one sample in a study of cytomegalovirus exposure and HLA in healthy donors. Assay used: immunoSEQ multiplex PCR; TCRdb lists only in-frame clones, some missing. The sample has about 180,000 clones; approximately 81% are singletons. Input material: PBMCs. Every receptor here comes from a man aged 18 to 30 in good health and CMV-seropositive.

This sequence joins TRBV5-1 and TRBJ2-5; 15 bases fit TRBD2. This CDR3 has 17 amino acids. Germline V gene lookup returns CDR1 SGHRS and CDR2 YFSETQ. V lost 3 bases and J lost 5; bases outside the gene matches: 8. This CDR3 is CASSSGLAGGPTETQYF. CDR3 nucleotides: TGCGCCAGCAGCTCAGGACTAGCGGGAGGGCCGACGGAGACCCAGTACTTC.

The rearrangement links TRBV7-9 to TRBJ2-3, with no clear D. CDR1 is SEHNR, CDR2 FQNEAQ, per germline (reference sequence). CDR3 size: 11 residues. V shed 3 bases and J shed 6 bases, with 4 bases lying between them. CDR3 sequence (DNA): TGTGCCAGCAGCTTGAGGGATACGCAGTATTTT. This translates into CASSLRDTQYF.

The J gene is TRBJ2-3, the V gene TRBV4-1, with 13 bases lining up with TRBD2. Unmatched junction bases numbered 8, after V lost 1 base and J lost 4 bases. Germline V lookup: CDR1 MGHRA, CDR2 YSYEKL. CDR3 length: 18 amino acids. The CDR3 DNA is TGCGCCAGCAGCCAAGTCATACTAGCGGGGGGGCCATCAGATACGCAGTATTTT. Translating it yields CASSQVILAGGPSDTQYF.

This clone turned up a few times. This sequence joins TRBV6-5 and TRBJ1-1; D is undetermined. Germline V gene sequence: CDR1 MNHEY, CDR2 SVGAGI. This CDR3 has 13 amino acids. V shed 2 bases and J shed 2 bases, with 6 bases lying between them. The CDR3 here is CASSYIRNTEAFF. The CDR3 nucleotides read TGTGCCAGCAGTTACATCAGAAACACTGAAGCTTTCTTT.

This clone is a singleton in its sample. The gene calls are TRBV11-2 and TRBJ2-7; 7 bases line up with TRBD1. CDR3 length: 13 amino acids. The trim removed 5 bases at V and 4 bases at J, leaving 5 bases unmatched. CDR1 SGHAT and CDR2 FQNNGV come from the germline V gene. The DNA of the CDR3 is TGTGCCAGCAGCCAACCACAGGGGTACGAGCAGTACTTC. Translated, it gives CASSQPQGYEQYF.

The chain links TRBV5-1 to TRBJ2-7; possible D gene TRBD2, 5 bases. CDR3 length: 14 amino acids. Germline CDR1 reads SGHRS; CDR2 reads YFSETQ. Trimming took 0 bases from V and 1 from J, leaving 8 bases between them. In DNA, the CDR3 is TGCGCCAGCAGCTTGGGTGGAGGTTCCTACGAGCAGTACTTC. Translating it yields CASSLGGGSYEQYF.

The CDR3 loop reads CASSLGPAGDYNEQFF. Here the CDR3 DNA reads TGTGCCAGCAGTTTAGGCCCAGCGGGGGACTACAATGAGCAGTTCTTC. The V and J genes are TRBV28 and TRBJ2-1; 8 bases are shared with TRBD2. The CDR3 runs to 16 residues. Germline CDR1 is MDHEN and CDR2 is SYDVKM. Losses at the gene ends were 2 bases for V and 3 bases for J; bases not matched to a gene: 6.

The chain recombines TRBV5-1 with TRBJ1-4; no firm D call. CDR1 and CDR2 from the germline V gene are SGHRS and YFSETQ. Deletions cut 0 bases from V and 7 bases from J, with 16 bases between. There are 16 residues in the CDR3. The CDR3 bases are TGCGCCAGCAGCTTGGATACGGGGTTAGAATCTGAAAAACTGTTTTTT. Amino acids: CASSLDTGLESEKLFF.

The V call is TRBV7-9, the J call TRBJ1-1, with 9 bases aligning to TRBD1. Per germline, CDR1 SEHNR and CDR2 FQNEAQ (reference sequence). The CDR3 totals 16 residues. Losses at the gene ends were 5 bases for V and 6 bases for J; bases not matched to a gene: 13. The CDR3 loop is CASSLRETGGDSEAFF. As DNA, the CDR3 is TGTGCCAGCAGCCTTCGCGAGACAGGGGGGGACTCTGAAGCTTTCTTT. The variable domain in full, with the rest retrieved from reference TRBV7-9 and TRBJ1-1, is DTGVSQNPRHKITKRGQNVTFRCDPISEHNRLYWYRQTLGQGPEFLTYFQNEAQLEKSRLLSDRFSAERPKGSFSTLEIQRTEQGDSAMYLCASSLRETGGDSEAFFGQGTRLTVV.

The rearrangement joins TRBV9 to TRBJ2-5; D is possibly TRBD2 (5 bases). The CDR3 loop spans 15 amino acids. V was pared by 0 bases and J by 5 bases, with 14 bases between. Germline CDR1 is SGDLS and CDR2 is YYNGEE. The CDR3, as DNA: TGTGCCAGCAGCGTAGCCCCGGGTGGCGGGGAGACCCAGTACTTC. It translates to CASSVAPGGGETQYF.

The genes are TRBV6-1 and TRBJ2-5; 8 bases fit TRBD2. The CDR3 has 19 residues. Germline loops: CDR1 MNHNS, CDR2 SASEGT. The J segment lost 8 bases and the V segment lost 1 base, leaving 21 bases of the junction unmatched. CDR3 bases: TGTGCCAGCAGTGAAGAGGGACTAGGGGGGGGAGGGTCAAGAGAAACCCAGTACTTC. Amino acid sequence: CASSEEGLGGGGSRETQYF.

The chain combines TRBV5-1 with TRBJ1-2, with 8 bases fitting TRBD1. Germline assignment: CDR1 SGHRS and CDR2 YFSETQ. The length of the CDR3 is 15 residues. J was trimmed by 3 bases and V by 4 bases; bases with no gene match: 8. In DNA, the CDR3 is TGCGCCAGCAGCCTTGAAACAGGGGGGTACTATGGCTACACCTTC. This codes for CASSLETGGYYGYTF.

The chain links TRBV18 to TRBJ2-7, with D maybe TRBD2 (6 bases). Trimming took off 0 bases at V and 4 bases at J, with 13 bases between the two ends. There are 15 residues in the CDR3. The germline CDR1 and CDR2 sequences are KGHSH and LQKENI. The CDR3 sequence: CASSPPFGGSYEQYF. CDR3 DNA: TGTGCCAGCTCACCACCGTTTGGGGGGTCATACGAGCAGTACTTC. The variable domain in full, with the rest retrieved from reference TRBV18 and TRBJ2-7, is NAGVMQNPRHLVRRRGQEARLRCSPMKGHSHVYWYRQLPEEGLKFMVYLQKENIIDESGMPKERFSAEFPKEGPSILRIQQVVRGDSAAYFCASSPPFGGSYEQYFGPGTRLTVT.

The chain recombines TRBV5-1 with TRBJ2-2; D might be TRBD2 (6 bases). With 2 bases removed from V and 5 bases from J, the gap between germline ends came to 19 bases. Germline V gene sequence: CDR1 SGHRS, CDR2 YFSETQ. This CDR3 has 17 residues. In DNA, the CDR3 is TGCGCCAGCAGCTTAGGAGTTCTTCGGGGGAAGACCGGGGAGCTGTTTTTT. Protein product: CASSLGVLRGKTGELFF.

The chain couples TRBV28 to TRBJ2-7; tentative D call: TRBD1 (5 bases). This CDR3 has 13 residues. V was clipped by 4 bases and J by 7 bases, with 14 bases between them. Germline V CDR1 and CDR2: MDHEN, SYDVKM. CDR3 sequence: CASSYRFSGEQYF. CDR3 nucleotide sequence: TGTGCCAGCAGTTATAGGTTTTCAGGGGAGCAGTACTTC.

J is TRBJ1-5 and V is TRBV4-1, with no clear D. Germline loops: CDR1 MGHRA, CDR2 YSYEKL. The CDR3 runs 15 residues. Between the trimmed V and J ends, which lost 1 base and 5 bases, there was a span of 12 bases. This CDR3 is CASSQVSGRHQPQHF. The CDR3 DNA sequence: TGCGCCAGCAGCCAAGTAAGCGGGCGTCATCAGCCCCAGCATTTT.

The chain uses TRBV2 and TRBJ2-7; TRBD2 is a possible D gene (6 bases). Per the germline V gene, CDR1 is SNHLY and CDR2 is FYNNEI. Trimming removed 3 bases at V and 0 bases at J, with 15 bases between. The CDR3 length is 16 residues. Here the CDR3 DNA reads TGTGCCAGCAGTGAGAATGGGGAGGAGAGCTCCTACGAGCAGTACTTC. This sequence encodes CASSENGEESSYEQYF.

The rearrangement links TRBV29-1 to TRBJ2-1; a possible D gene is TRBD2 (5 bases). The V gene's germline CDR1 is SQVTM and CDR2 ANQGSEA. V shed 7 bases and J shed 2 bases, with 6 bases lying between them. The CDR3 runs to 11 residues. CDR3 amino acids: CSAGTYNEQFF. The CDR3 nucleotides read TGCAGCGCGGGAACCTACAATGAGCAGTTCTTC.

V is TRBV5-1 and J is TRBJ1-1; D is unresolved. The V gene's germline CDR1 is SGHRS and CDR2 YFSETQ. The CDR3 has 15 residues. V lost 0 bases to trimming and J lost 5 bases, with 14 bases between them. The CDR3 sequence: CASSLGFGEVTEAFF. The CDR3, as DNA: TGCGCCAGCAGCTTGGGCTTTGGGGAGGTTACTGAAGCTTTCTTT.

The rearrangement joins TRBV7-8 to TRBJ2-3; D perhaps matches TRBD1 (5 bases). CDR1 is SGHVS, CDR2 FQNEAQ, per germline. CDR3 length: 14 residues. Deletions cut 4 bases from V and 5 bases from J, with 13 bases between. The CDR3 loop is CASSYPLREDTQYF. As DNA, the CDR3 is TGTGCCAGCAGCTACCCTCTCAGGGAAGATACGCAGTATTTT.

This chain links TRBV28 with TRBJ2-7; 13 bases line up with TRBD2. There are 16 residues in the CDR3. V gave up 3 bases and J gave up 3 bases; unmatched junction bases: 5. Per the germline V gene, CDR1 is MDHEN and CDR2 is SYDVKM. Written as DNA, the CDR3 is TGTGCCAGCAGTTTGGGGACTAGCGGGGTTCGCTACGAGCAGTACTTC. Amino acid sequence: CASSLGTSGVRYEQYF. The variable domain in full, completed from reference TRBV28 and TRBJ2-7, reads DVKVTQSSRYLVKRTGEKVFLECVQDMDHENMFWYRQDPGLGLRLIYFSYDVKMKEKGDIPEGYSVSREKKERFSLILESASTNQTSMYLCASSLGTSGVRYEQYFGPGTRLTVT.

This chain uses TRBV28 with TRBJ1-2; tentatively, D is TRBD1 (5 bases). The CDR3 totals 14 residues. CDR1 is MDHEN, CDR2 SYDVKM, per germline. V was pared by 6 bases and J by 4 bases, with 15 bases between. CDR3: CASSLGQGGYGYTF. CDR3 sequence (DNA): TGTGCCAGCAGCCTCGGCCAGGGAGGCTATGGCTACACCTTC.

This chain joins TRBV27 and TRBJ2-5, with 7 positions matching TRBD2. Trimming removed 7 bases from V and 0 bases from J; junction bases left unmatched: 14. The CDR3 runs to 17 residues. The germline V gene encodes CDR1 MNHEY and CDR2 SMNVEV (reference sequence). The CDR3 DNA is TGTGCCAGCACCTCCGATGGGAGGGCCAGGAACCAAGAGACCCAGTACTTC. The encoded protein is CASTSDGRARNQETQYF.

This chain uses TRBV11-3 with TRBJ2-7, with D possibly matching TRBD2 (6 bases). Germline V gene data show CDR1 as SGHNT and CDR2 as YENEEA. V lost 5 bases and J 6 bases, leaving 8 bases between the germline ends. The CDR3 contains 11 residues. The CDR3, as DNA: TGTGCCAGCAGCCCCGGGAGCGAGCAGTACTTC. Translated, it gives CASSPGSEQYF.

This clone has just a few counts. The chain combines TRBV7-9 with TRBJ1-1; TRBD1 agrees at 10 bases. Per germline, CDR1 SEHNR and CDR2 FQNEAQ (reference sequence). The CDR3 extends over 15 amino acids. J was trimmed by 5 bases and V by 3 bases; bases with no gene match: 6. This chain's CDR3 is CASSFSRQGATEAFF. In DNA, the CDR3 is TGTGCCAGCAGCTTTTCCAGACAGGGGGCGACTGAAGCTTTCTTT.

This clone was detected once. The V and J genes are TRBV27 and TRBJ2-7, with 9 bases identical to TRBD2. CDR3 length: 14 residues. Germline V gene sequence: CDR1 MNHEY, CDR2 SMNVEV (reference sequence). The ends lost 3 bases at V and 6 bases at J; junction bases unmatched: 6. The CDR3 protein is CASSFSGRYAEQYF. As DNA, the CDR3 is TGTGCCAGCAGTTTTAGCGGGAGATATGCCGAGCAGTACTTC.

The chain carries TRBV19 and TRBJ1-5, with a tentative D call TRBD1 (5 bases). Per the germline V gene, CDR1 is LNHDA and CDR2 is SQIVND (reference sequence). V was shortened by 1 base and J by 3 bases, with 10 bases between the two germline ends. The CDR3 is 15 amino acids. The CDR3 DNA reads TGTGCCAGTAGTATAGTTCGACAGAACAATCAGCCCCAGCATTTT. Translation gives CASSIVRQNNQPQHF.

The CDR3 DNA follows: TGTGCCAGCAGTTACGGTCAGGGTGTTGGCGAGCAGTACTTC. It translates to CASSYGQGVGEQYF. The V gene is TRBV6-5, the J gene TRBJ2-7; D is possibly TRBD1 (5 bases). The CDR3 covers 14 residues. The germline V and J ends were trimmed by 2 bases and 6 bases, with 14 bases remaining between them. The germline V gene has CDR1 MNHEY and CDR2 SVGAGI.

This chain uses TRBV27 with TRBJ1-4; 7 positions agree with TRBD1. The ends lost 3 bases at V and 5 bases at J; junction bases unmatched: 3. Per germline, CDR1 MNHEY and CDR2 SMNVEV (reference sequence). The CDR3 runs 14 residues. DNA of the CDR3: TGTGCCAGCAGTTTTGAGGGGGCGAATGAAAAACTGTTTTTT. Translating gives CASSFEGANEKLFF.